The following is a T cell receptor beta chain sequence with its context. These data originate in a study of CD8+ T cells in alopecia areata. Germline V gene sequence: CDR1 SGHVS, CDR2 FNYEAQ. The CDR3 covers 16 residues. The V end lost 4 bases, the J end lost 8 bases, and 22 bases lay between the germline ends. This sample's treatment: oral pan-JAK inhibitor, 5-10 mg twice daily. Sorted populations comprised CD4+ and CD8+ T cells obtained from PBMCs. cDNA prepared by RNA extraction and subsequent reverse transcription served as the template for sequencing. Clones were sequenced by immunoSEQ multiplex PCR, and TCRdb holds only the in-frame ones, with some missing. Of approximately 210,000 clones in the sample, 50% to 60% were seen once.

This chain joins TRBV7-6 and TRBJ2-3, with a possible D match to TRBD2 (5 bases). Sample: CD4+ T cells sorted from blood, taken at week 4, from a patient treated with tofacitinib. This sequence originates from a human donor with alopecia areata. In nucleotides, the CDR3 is TGTGCCAGCAGCTCCCCCTGCGGGTTGCGACTCGGTACGCAGTATTTT. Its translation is CASSSPCGLRLGTQYF.